The 14 T cell receptor beta chains below were found in one sample sequenced in a study of T cells after yellow fever vaccination. In TCRdb, the 5' RACE reads were re-called with MiXCR into one record per CDR3 protein. Among around 360,000 distinct CDR3 sequences listed, about 9.9% were seen once. The sample in question was PBMCs, obtained on the day of the first yellow fever vaccination. The receptors originated from a man between 18 and 29 years old who received the YFV17D yellow fever vaccine.

This clonotype has just a few counts. This chain links TRBV5-6 with TRBJ1-5; D not certain. The CDR3 length is 14 residues. The germline V gene encodes CDR1 SGHDT and CDR2 YYEEEE. The ends were cut back, 0 bases at V and 6 bases at J, with 10 bases in the middle. CDR3 nucleotide sequence: TGTGCCAGCAGCTTGGGGCAGGCAGGTCAGCCCCAGCATTTT. This translates into CASSLGQAGQPQHF.

This clonotype was detected many times. The chain couples TRBV12-3 or TRBV12-4 to TRBJ2-1; 13 nucleotides match TRBD2. With V trimmed by 6 bases and J by 9 bases, 8 bases remained unmatched. This CDR3 region has 15 residues. CDR3 protein: CASSPTSGGASEQFF. As DNA, the CDR3 is TGTGCCAGCAGCCCAACTAGCGGGGGGGCTAGTGAGCAGTTCTTC.

This clonotype was recorded a few times. The chain combines TRBV20-1 with TRBJ2-1, with D possibly TRBD2 on 5 matching bases. Trimming removed 6 bases from V and 0 bases from J, with 18 bases in between. This CDR3 has 16 amino acids. The germline gives CDR1 DFQATT, CDR2 SNEGSKA (reference sequence). CDR3 loop: CSANTGSAGSYNEQFF. CDR3 DNA: TGCAGTGCCAATACGGGGTCAGCCGGCTCCTACAATGAGCAGTTCTTC.

This clonotype has just a few counts. A much larger clone lies one base from this, so it may be a read error. The chain links TRBV6-1 to TRBJ2-2; no firm D call. Per germline, CDR1 MNHNS and CDR2 SASEGT. This CDR3 has 13 residues. V shed 4 bases and J shed 2 bases, with 5 bases lying between them. The CDR3 sequence is CASSGHNTGELFF. The CDR3 region has the DNA TGTGCCAGCAGTGGACATAACACCGGGGAGCTGTTTTTT.

Here the CDR3 reads CSARKTGLDYGYTF. The CDR3 DNA is TGCAGTGCTAGAAAGACAGGGCTTGACTATGGCTACACCTTC. The chain is built from TRBV20-1 and TRBJ1-2; 7 nucleotides align to TRBD1. Germline values: CDR1 DFQATT, CDR2 SNEGSKA (reference sequence). With 2 bases clipped from V and 3 bases from J, the junction kept 6 bases outside the gene matches. This CDR3 has 14 residues.

V gene TRBV7-9 combines with J gene TRBJ1-1, with D perhaps TRBD1 (6 bases). V lost 1 base to trimming and J lost 1 base, with 16 bases between them. Germline-derived CDR1 and CDR2 are SEHNR and FQNEAQ (reference sequence). The CDR3 is 17 amino acids. The CDR3 coding sequence is TGTGCCAGCAGCTTAGGATGGCAGGGGCGTAGGAACACTGAAGCTTTCTTT. As protein: CASSLGWQGRRNTEAFF.

The J gene is TRBJ2-3, the V gene TRBV6-5; 11 bases agree with TRBD2. With 4 bases clipped from V and 2 bases from J, the junction kept 2 bases outside the gene matches. In germline, CDR1 is MNHEY, CDR2 SVGAGI. This CDR3 spans 15 amino acids. Written as DNA, the CDR3 is TGTGCCAGCAGTTTACTAGCGGGGGCCACAGATACGCAGTATTTT. It is translated as CASSLLAGATDTQYF.

A few counts support this clonotype. The gene calls are TRBV27 and TRBJ1-5; 9 bases map to TRBD1. The germline V gene has CDR1 MNHEY and CDR2 SMNVEV (reference sequence). This CDR3 spans 15 amino acids. The V and J ends lost 4 bases and 4 bases, in that order; junction bases with no gene match: 5. CDR3 DNA: TGTGCCAGCAGTTCCGGGACAGGGAGGAATCAGCCCCAGCATTTT. Translated: CASSSGTGRNQPQHF.

In this sample, this clonotype turned up a few times. This chain uses TRBV13 with TRBJ2-7, with D possibly called TRBD1 or TRBD2 (6 bases each). Between the trimmed V and J ends, which lost 1 base and 3 bases, there was a span of 22 bases. CDR1 is PRHDT and CDR2 is FYEKMQ in the germline V gene (reference sequence). The CDR3 spans 18 residues. CDR3 in amino acids: CASSLVGGTRGRLYEQYF. Written as DNA, the CDR3 is TGTGCCAGCAGCTTAGTAGGAGGGACGAGGGGGAGGCTCTACGAGCAGTACTTC.

Only a few counts were recorded for this clonotype. This chain joins TRBV5-1 and TRBJ1-4, with TRBD1 matching 7 bases. The germline V gene has CDR1 SGHRS and CDR2 YFSETQ. V trimming: 2 bases; J trimming: 6 bases; junction bases outside the gene matches: 4. This CDR3 is 14 amino acids long. For the CDR3, the DNA is TGCGCCAGCAGCTTCCTGCAGGGGGATGAAAAACTGTTTTTT. Its protein is CASSFLQGDEKLFF.

This chain connects TRBV5-5 to TRBJ2-3; D gene uncertain. Germline loops: CDR1 SGHKS, CDR2 YYEKEE (reference sequence). This CDR3 has 13 residues. Trimming took 5 bases from V and 1 from J, leaving 8 bases between them. The CDR3 DNA is TGTGCCAGCAGTATCTGGGGCACAGATACGCAGTATTTT. It yields the protein CASSIWGTDTQYF.

This clonotype was counted at least ten times. This chain links TRBV20-1 with TRBJ1-4; TRBD1 agrees at 8 bases. The trim removed 3 bases at V and 5 bases at J, leaving 2 bases unmatched. In germline, CDR1 is DFQATT, CDR2 SNEGSKA (reference sequence). The CDR3 contains 13 residues. CDR3 region: CSARRQGNEKLFF. The CDR3 DNA reads TGCAGTGCTAGGCGACAGGGGAATGAAAAACTGTTTTTT.

This clonotype showed up just a few times. The chain combines TRBV27 with TRBJ1-6; D not certain. Germline loops: CDR1 MNHEY, CDR2 SMNVEV (reference sequence). There are 15 residues in the CDR3. V dropped 7 bases and J dropped 7 bases, with 17 bases sitting between them. The CDR3, as DNA: TGTGCCAGCACTCAAACGAGAGGCCTGAATTCACCCCTCCACTTT. Amino acids: CASTQTRGLNSPLHF.

This clonotype was recorded at least ten times. This sequence joins TRBV11-2 and TRBJ1-2, with 8 bases that match TRBD1. Germline CDR1 is SGHAT and CDR2 is FQNNGV. Trimming at V came to 0 bases and at J to 4 bases, leaving 7 bases not matched to a gene. This CDR3 is built from 16 residues. DNA of the CDR3: TGTGCCAGCAGCTTAGATGGTGGGACAGGTCCCTATGGCTACACCTTC. Its protein is CASSLDGGTGPYGYTF.